These 18 T cell receptor beta chains were sequenced from one sample in a study of T cell responses to AZD1222 COVID-19 vaccine. Profiled with immunoSEQ multiplex PCR; TCRdb holds only in-frame clones, not every one. The table lists approximately 260,000 clones, 90% to 95% of them singletons. The material sequenced was peripheral blood, taken on day 0 of AZD1222 vaccination. All receptors come from an adult in good health.

The chain links TRBV7-3 to TRBJ2-1, with D perhaps assigned TRBD1 or TRBD2 (5 bases each). The CDR3 spans 15 residues. V lost 2 bases and J 8 bases, leaving 16 bases between the germline ends. Per the germline V gene, CDR1 is SGHTA and CDR2 is FQGTGA. The CDR3 is CASSLYVYSGHEQFF. As DNA, the CDR3 is TGTGCCAGCAGCTTATATGTCTACTCGGGACATGAGCAGTTCTTC.

This rearrangement joins TRBV30 to TRBJ1-5; maybe TRBD1 (6 bases). This CDR3 region has 14 residues. CDR1 is GTSNPN, CDR2 SVGIG, per germline (reference sequence). The V gene lost 0 bases and the J gene lost 7 bases, with 13 bases spanning the gap. The CDR3, as DNA: TGTGCCTGGAGTGTAGGGGGATCGGGACAGCCCCAGCATTTT. This codes for CAWSVGGSGQPQHF.

The V call is TRBV7-3, the J call TRBJ2-2, with D hard to call. CDR1 is SGHTA, CDR2 FQGTGA, per germline. The CDR3 consists of 14 residues. V was trimmed by 5 bases and J by 3 bases, leaving 10 bases between them. This chain's CDR3 is CASSPTADTGELFF. The DNA for the CDR3 is TGTGCCAGCAGCCCTACGGCGGACACCGGGGAGCTGTTTTTT.

This chain uses TRBV28 with TRBJ2-7; 8 nucleotides align to TRBD1. V shed 6 bases, J shed 1 base, and the junction held 11 bases outside the gene matches. The CDR3 is made up of 16 amino acids. CDR1 and CDR2 from the germline V gene are MDHEN and SYDVKM. CDR3 region: CASRTNNGQGSYEQYF. The CDR3 DNA is TGTGCCAGCAGGACGAATAACGGACAGGGTTCCTACGAGCAGTACTTC.

The genes are TRBV28 and TRBJ2-7; D not certain. This CDR3 has 12 residues. Trimming stripped 3 bases from V and 5 bases from J, with 8 bases between. CDR1 and CDR2 from the germline V gene are MDHEN and SYDVKM. CDR3 bases: TGTGCCAGCAGTTTTCCCCCTCACGAGCAGTACTTC. Amino acid sequence: CASSFPPHEQYF.

The V and J genes are TRBV4-3 and TRBJ1-1, with 7 bases fitting TRBD1. The germline gives CDR1 LGHNA, CDR2 YSLEER. The CDR3 extends over 17 amino acids. After removal of 1 base from V and 5 bases from J, the junction contained 13 bases not matched to a gene. The CDR3 nucleotides are TGCGCCAGCAGCCAAGGGATCTACGACAGGGCTTGGACTGAAGCTTTCTTT. This translates into CASSQGIYDRAWTEAFF.

V gene TRBV24-1 combines with J gene TRBJ2-1; 7 bases fit TRBD1. Germline V gene data show CDR1 as KGHDR and CDR2 as SFDVKD. This CDR3 is 16 amino acids long. The trim removed 4 bases at V and 8 bases at J, leaving 13 bases unmatched. The CDR3 sequence: CATSEATHDRAHEQFF. For the CDR3, the DNA is TGTGCCACCAGTGAAGCAACCCATGACAGGGCTCATGAGCAGTTCTTC.

Here the CDR3 DNA reads TGTGCCAGCAGGAGGGACAGCAAAGATAGCAATCAGCCCCAGCATTTT. Its translation is CASRRDSKDSNQPQHF. This rearrangement joins TRBV2 to TRBJ1-5, with TRBD1 matching 7 bases. This CDR3 contains 16 residues. Trimming removed 6 bases from V and 0 bases from J; junction bases left unmatched: 8. Germline V gene lookup returns CDR1 SNHLY and CDR2 FYNNEI.

V and J are TRBV28 and TRBJ2-7, with D unclear. CDR3 size: 13 residues. Per germline, CDR1 MDHEN and CDR2 SYDVKM. Trimming cost V 11 bases and J 1 base, with 15 bases left between them. CDR3 sequence: CACRTARSYEQYF. CDR3 DNA: TGTGCCTGCCGAACAGCGAGGTCCTACGAGCAGTACTTC.

This chain joins TRBV4-1 and TRBJ2-1; 12 nucleotides align to TRBD2. CDR1 and CDR2 from the germline V gene are MGHRA and YSYEKL. CDR3 length: 16 residues. The ends lost 4 bases at V and 9 bases at J; junction bases unmatched: 10. The chain's CDR3 is CASSLRTSGIGGEQFF. The CDR3, as DNA: TGCGCCAGCAGCCTGAGGACTAGCGGGATAGGGGGTGAGCAGTTCTTC.

The chain couples TRBV2 to TRBJ1-6, with a weak D call TRBD1 (5 bases). V was clipped by 7 bases and J by 5 bases, with 18 bases between them. Germline CDR1 and CDR2: SNHLY and FYNNEI. The length of the CDR3 is 16 residues. The CDR3 spells CASIAGWSGDNSPLHF. DNA of the CDR3: TGTGCCAGCATAGCAGGGTGGAGTGGGGATAATTCACCCCTCCACTTT.

CDR3 protein: CASSQDRTGIDTQYF. The DNA for the CDR3 is TGTGCCAGCAGCCAAGACAGGACAGGTATAGATACGCAGTATTTT. The V call is TRBV3-1 (or the pseudogene TRBV3-2), the J call TRBJ2-3; TRBD1 aligns across 7 bases. Germline CDR1 LGHDT, CDR2 YNNKEL (reference sequence). V gave up 0 bases and J gave up 5 bases; unmatched junction bases: 5. The length of the CDR3 is 15 residues.

The chain has TRBV20-1 and TRBJ1-1, with a weak D call TRBD1 (6 bases). V gave up 5 bases and J gave up 10 bases, with 14 bases separating them. CDR3 length: 11 amino acids. The V gene's germline CDR1 is DFQATT and CDR2 SNEGSKA (reference sequence). The CDR3 sequence: CSARDTARAFF. In DNA, the CDR3 is TGCAGTGCTCGGGACACAGCAAGAGCTTTCTTT.

The chain carries TRBV18 and TRBJ2-2; D tentatively fits TRBD1 or TRBD2 (5 bases each). Germline V CDR1 and CDR2: KGHSH, LQKENI. The CDR3 is 13 amino acids. V was cut by 4 bases and J by 7 bases, with 10 bases left in between. As DNA, the CDR3 is TGTGCCAGCTCACGGGACCTGAACGGGGAGCTGTTTTTT. As protein: CASSRDLNGELFF.

The chain uses TRBV6-1 and TRBJ1-4, with 7 bases lining up with TRBD1. The CDR3 sequence is 14 residues long. Germline loops: CDR1 MNHNS, CDR2 SASEGT. The ends lost 3 bases at V and 6 bases at J; junction bases unmatched: 4. CDR3 region: CASSDRGGDEKLFF. The CDR3 DNA reads as TGTGCCAGCAGTGATCGAGGGGGCGATGAAAAACTGTTTTTT.

The rearrangement links TRBV28 to TRBJ1-5; no clear D. The CDR3 has 14 residues. V was clipped by 6 bases and J by 5 bases, with 14 bases between them. In germline, CDR1 is MDHEN, CDR2 SYDVKM. The CDR3 region is CASRVDPAHQPQHF. CDR3 in DNA: TGTGCCAGCAGGGTCGATCCTGCTCATCAGCCCCAGCATTTT.

The V call is TRBV4-3, the J call TRBJ1-2; D uncertain. The germline V and J ends were trimmed by 1 base and 0 bases, with 15 bases remaining between them. Germline CDR1 LGHNA, CDR2 YSLEER. CDR3 length equals 17 residues. This CDR3 reads CASSQGVERVANYGYTF. Here the CDR3 DNA reads TGCGCCAGCAGCCAAGGGGTCGAGAGGGTAGCTAACTATGGCTACACCTTC.

The chain employs TRBV9 and TRBJ2-2, with a possible D match to TRBD2 (6 bases). The CDR3 covers 16 residues. The V gene's germline CDR1 is SGDLS and CDR2 YYNGEE. V lost 4 bases and J 2 bases, leaving 15 bases between the germline ends. The CDR3 is CASSILSGLNTGELFF. The CDR3 DNA reads as TGTGCCAGCAGCATCCTATCGGGACTTAACACCGGGGAGCTGTTTTTT.